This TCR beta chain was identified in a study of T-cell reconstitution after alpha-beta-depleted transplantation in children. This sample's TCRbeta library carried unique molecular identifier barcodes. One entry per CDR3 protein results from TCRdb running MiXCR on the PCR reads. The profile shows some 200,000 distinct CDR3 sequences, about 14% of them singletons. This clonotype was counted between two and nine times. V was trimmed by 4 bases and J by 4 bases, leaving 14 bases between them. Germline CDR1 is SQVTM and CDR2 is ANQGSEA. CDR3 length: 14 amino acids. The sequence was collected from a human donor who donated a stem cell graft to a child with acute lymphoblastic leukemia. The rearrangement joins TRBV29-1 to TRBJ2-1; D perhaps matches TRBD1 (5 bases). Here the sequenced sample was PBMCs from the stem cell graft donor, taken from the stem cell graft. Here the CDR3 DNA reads TGCAGCGTTGGTGGCAGGGTGGTTTACAATGAGCAGTTCTTC. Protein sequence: CSVGGRVVYNEQFF.